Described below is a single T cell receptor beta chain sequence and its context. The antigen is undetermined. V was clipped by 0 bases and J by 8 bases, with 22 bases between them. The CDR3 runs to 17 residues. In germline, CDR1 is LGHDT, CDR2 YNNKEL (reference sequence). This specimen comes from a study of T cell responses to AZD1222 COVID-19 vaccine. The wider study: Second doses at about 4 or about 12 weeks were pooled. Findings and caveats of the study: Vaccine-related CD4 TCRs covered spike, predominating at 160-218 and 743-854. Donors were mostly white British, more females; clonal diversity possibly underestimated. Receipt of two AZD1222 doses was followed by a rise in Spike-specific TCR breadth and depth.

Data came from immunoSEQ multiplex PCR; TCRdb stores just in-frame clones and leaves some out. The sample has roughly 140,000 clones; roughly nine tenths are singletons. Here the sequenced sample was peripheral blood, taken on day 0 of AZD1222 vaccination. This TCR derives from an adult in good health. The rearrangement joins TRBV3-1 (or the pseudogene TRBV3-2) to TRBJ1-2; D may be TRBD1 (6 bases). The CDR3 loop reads CASSQDRTGGRLEGYTF. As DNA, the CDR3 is TGTGCCAGCAGCCAAGATCGAACTGGGGGCCGACTCGAGGGCTACACCTTC.